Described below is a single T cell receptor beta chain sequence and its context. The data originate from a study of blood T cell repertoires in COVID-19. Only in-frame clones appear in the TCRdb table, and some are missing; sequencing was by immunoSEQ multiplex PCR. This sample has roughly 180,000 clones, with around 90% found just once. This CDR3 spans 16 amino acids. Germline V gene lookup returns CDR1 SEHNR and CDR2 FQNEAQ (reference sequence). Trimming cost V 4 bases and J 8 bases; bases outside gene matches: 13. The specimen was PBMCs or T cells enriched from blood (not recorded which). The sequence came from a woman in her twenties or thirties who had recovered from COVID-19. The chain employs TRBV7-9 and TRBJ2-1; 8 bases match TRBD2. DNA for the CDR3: TGTGCCAGCAGCTCCCCGGAGGAGCGGGAGTCCTATGAGCAGTTCTTC. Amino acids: CASSSPEERESYEQFF. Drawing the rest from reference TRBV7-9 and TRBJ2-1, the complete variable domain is DTGVSQNPRHKITKRGQNVTFRCDPISEHNRLYWYRQTLGQGPEFLTYFQNEAQLEKSRLLSDRFSAERPKGSFSTLEIQRTEQGDSAMYLCASSSPEERESYEQFFGPGTRLTVL.